This TCR beta chain was recovered during a study of a mutant IDH1 vaccine in newly diagnosed glioma. Trimming removed 0 bases from V and 4 bases from J; junction bases left unmatched: 6. Germline CDR1 is SGHRS and CDR2 is YFSETQ. The CDR3 covers 16 residues. As to time point: baseline, week 1 (first vaccination visit). Regarding treatment: pre-vaccination baseline after standard-of-care therapy. The assay was immunoSEQ multiplex PCR, and TCRdb's table has in-frame clones only and misses some. The table shows around 87,000 clones, with about four fifths occurring only once. The clonotype was recovered from a woman aged 45-60 years with glioma. The specimen comprised PBMCs, sampled from a glioma patient treated with radiotherapy, temozolomide or both. The chain combines TRBV5-1 with TRBJ2-2, with 7 bases aligning to TRBD1. The CDR3 DNA is TGCGCCAGCAGCTTGGCAAGGGGGCCAGGCACCGGGGAGCTGTTTTTT. Translated: CASSLARGPGTGELFF.